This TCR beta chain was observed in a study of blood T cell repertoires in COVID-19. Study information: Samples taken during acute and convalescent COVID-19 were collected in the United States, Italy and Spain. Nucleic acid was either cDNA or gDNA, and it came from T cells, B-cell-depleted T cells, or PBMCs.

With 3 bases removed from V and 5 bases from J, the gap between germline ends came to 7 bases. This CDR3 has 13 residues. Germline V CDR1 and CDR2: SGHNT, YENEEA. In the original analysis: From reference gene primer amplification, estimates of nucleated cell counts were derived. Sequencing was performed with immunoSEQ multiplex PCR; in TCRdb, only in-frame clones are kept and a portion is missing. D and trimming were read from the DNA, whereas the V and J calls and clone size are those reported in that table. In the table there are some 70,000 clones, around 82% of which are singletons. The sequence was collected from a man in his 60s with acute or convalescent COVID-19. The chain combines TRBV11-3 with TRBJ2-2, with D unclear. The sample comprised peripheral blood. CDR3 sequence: CASSFTETGELFF. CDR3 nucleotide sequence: TGTGCCAGCAGCTTTACAGAAACCGGGGAGCTGTTTTTT.